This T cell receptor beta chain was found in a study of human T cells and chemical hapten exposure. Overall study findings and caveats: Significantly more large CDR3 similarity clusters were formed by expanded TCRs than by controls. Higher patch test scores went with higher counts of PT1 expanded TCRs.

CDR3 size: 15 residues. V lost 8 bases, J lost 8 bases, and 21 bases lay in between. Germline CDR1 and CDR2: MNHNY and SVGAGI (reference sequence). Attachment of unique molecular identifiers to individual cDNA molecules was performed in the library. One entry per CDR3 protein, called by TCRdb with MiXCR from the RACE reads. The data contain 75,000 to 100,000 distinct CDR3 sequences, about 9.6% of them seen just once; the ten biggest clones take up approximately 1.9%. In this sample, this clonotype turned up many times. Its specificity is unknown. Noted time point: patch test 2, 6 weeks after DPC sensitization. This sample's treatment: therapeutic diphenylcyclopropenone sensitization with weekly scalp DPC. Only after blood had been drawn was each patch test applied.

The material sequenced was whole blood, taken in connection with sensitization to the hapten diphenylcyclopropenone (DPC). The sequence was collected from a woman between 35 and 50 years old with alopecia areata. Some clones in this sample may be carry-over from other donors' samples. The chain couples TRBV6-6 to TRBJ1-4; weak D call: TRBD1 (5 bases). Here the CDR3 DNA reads TGTGCCAGCGGGGGACGGTCGCTACCTTCCGAAAAACTGTTTTTT. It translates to CASGGRSLPSEKLFF.